Following are 27 T cell receptor beta chains from one sample sequenced in a study of T cell clonality in common variable immunodeficiency. Their specific antigens are unknown. Study-wide results and limits: Fewer deletions and N-nucleotide insertions were reportedly seen in common variable immunodeficiency TCR beta sequences.

Clones were sequenced by immunoSEQ multiplex PCR, and TCRdb holds only the in-frame ones, with some missing. The table lists about 15,000 clones, with no singletons. Input material: peripheral blood mononuclear cells. The receptors come from a human donor with common variable immunodeficiency.

This clone was observed a handful of times. The read comes to an end 3 residues before the CDR3 does, leaving the germline J gene to fill in the end. The J gene is TRBJ2-2, the V gene TRBV18, with 7 bases lining up with TRBD2. The CDR3 is made up of 16 amino acids. V gave up 3 bases and J gave up 5 bases; unmatched junction bases: 9. From germline, CDR1 is KGHSH and CDR2 LQKENI. The CDR3 DNA, read in part, is TGTGCCAGCTCACCGAACCGGGGGGTGGATACCGGGGAG. Amino acid sequence: CASSPNRGVDTGE. The whole CDR3 sequence reads CASSPNRGVDTGELFF.

This clone was picked up many times. Sequencing ends 3 residues short of the CDR3 end; the germline J gene provides the rest. V usage is TRBV7-9 and J usage is TRBJ2-2; D remains unclear. The ends were cut back, 5 bases at V and 7 bases at J, with 5 bases in the middle. CDR1 and CDR2 from the germline V gene are SEHNR and FQNEAQ (reference sequence). The CDR3 has 11 residues. The CDR3 bases that were read are TGTGCCAGCAGCCCCCACGGGGAG. It specifies CASSPHGE. In full, the CDR3 reads CASSPHGELFF.

With respect to this clone: The sequenced fragment ends 3 residues before the CDR3 boundary, so the rest is inferred from the germline J gene. The V gene is TRBV7-3, the J gene TRBJ2-7, with a tentative D call TRBD2 (6 bases). This CDR3 comprises 14 residues. Trimming left V 1 base short and J 5 bases short, with 12 bases between. Looked up from germline, CDR1 is SGHTA and CDR2 is FQGTGA. The CDR3 reads CASSLRGPGDEQYF. The CDR3 bases that were read are TGTGCCAGCAGCTTAAGAGGCCCGGGGGACGAG.

This clone occurred many times. The CDR3 goes on 3 residues after the read ends, and that part is filled in from the germline J gene. J is TRBJ1-6 and V is TRBV28; weak D call: TRBD1 (6 bases). Germline-derived CDR1 and CDR2 are MDHEN and SYDVKM. The CDR3 length is 14 residues. V was trimmed by 6 bases and J by 9 bases, leaving 15 bases between them. The sequenced CDR3 bases are TGTGCCAGCAGAACTAGGGGAGGGGGTTCACCC. It specifies CASRTRGGGSP. The full CDR3 is CASRTRGGGSPLHF.

This clone was observed a few times. The read comes to an end 3 residues before the CDR3 does, leaving the germline J gene to fill in the end. The chain links TRBV7-3 to TRBJ2-3; 7 bases line up with TRBD2. The V segment lost 1 base and the J segment 7 bases; nucleotides outside the gene matches: 11. There are 16 residues in the CDR3. Germline lookup yields CDR1 SGHTA and CDR2 FQGTGA. This CDR3 reads CASSLNPSGGANTQYF. The CDR3 DNA, read in part, is TGTGCCAGCAGCTTAAATCCTAGCGGAGGTGCCAATACG.

This clone was seen more than once but under ten times. The CDR3 end is not reached by the read, which stops 3 residues before it; the germline J gene fills it in. The chain is built from TRBV7-6 and TRBJ1-2; 9 bases fit TRBD1. The CDR3 is 17 amino acids. Trimming at V came to 5 bases and at J to 3 bases, leaving 13 bases not matched to a gene. Looked up from germline, CDR1 is SGHVS and CDR2 is FNYEAQ. This chain's CDR3 is CASSPGTGFTPDYGYTF. Incomplete CDR3 DNA: TGTGCCAGCAGCCCGGGGACAGGGTTTACCCCCGACTATGGC.

This clone occurred a few times. The CDR3 here is CASSIGLAVFQETQYF. Partial CDR3 DNA: TGTGCCAGTAGTATAGGACTAGCGGTTTTCCAAGAGACC. This chain links TRBV19 with TRBJ2-5, with TRBD2 identical over 9 bases. Sequencing ends 3 residues short of the CDR3 end; the germline J gene provides the rest. After removal of 1 base from V and 1 base from J, the junction contained 4 bases not matched to a gene. Looked up from germline, CDR1 is LNHDA and CDR2 is SQIVND (reference sequence). The CDR3 spans 16 residues.

About this clone itself: The read ends 3 residues before the CDR3 terminus; that terminus is restored from the germline J gene. J is TRBJ1-3 and V is TRBV19; 8 bases map to TRBD1. The CDR3 has 15 amino acids. Germline V lookup: CDR1 LNHDA, CDR2 SQIVND (reference sequence). V lost 6 bases to trimming and J lost 0 bases; unmatched junction nucleotides: 4. CDR3 region: CASSPGQASGNTIYF. CDR3 bases read: TGTGCCAGTAGCCCGGGACAGGCCTCTGGAAACACC.

This clone showed up just a few times. The read falls 3 residues short of the CDR3 end, and the missing part is taken from the germline J gene. The rearrangement joins TRBV7-9 to TRBJ2-2; 10 nucleotides agree with TRBD2. V trimming: 4 bases; J trimming: 5 bases; junction bases outside the gene matches: 4. The CDR3 is made up of 15 amino acids. Germline assignment: CDR1 SEHNR and CDR2 FQNEAQ (reference sequence). The covered CDR3 bases are TGTGCCAGCAGCTCAGCGGGGGGGTCAACCGGGGAG. Translated, it gives CASSSAGGSTGE. The full CDR3 reads CASSSAGGSTGELFF.

To note about this clone: The read terminates 3 residues ahead of where the CDR3 ends, so the germline J gene completes it. Other DNA sequences in the sample encode the same CDR3. This sequence joins TRBV7-2 and TRBJ2-5; 8 bases fit TRBD1. The CDR3 totals 14 residues. V was clipped by 2 bases and J by 7 bases; unmatched bases: 6. The germline gives CDR1 SGHTA, CDR2 FQGNSA. The sequenced CDR3 bases are TGTGCCAGCAGCTTAACCCAGGGGGCGAGGACC. It is translated as CASSLTQGART. The complete CDR3 reads CASSLTQGARTQYF.

This clone has ten or more counts. The read terminates 3 residues before the CDR3 end, so the remaining end is supplied by the germline J gene. Other DNA sequences in this sample translate to the same CDR3. The chain recombines TRBV20-1 with TRBJ2-1, with TRBD1 matching over 7 bases. The CDR3 runs to 15 residues. V lost 6 bases, J lost 8 bases, and 16 bases stayed unmatched. CDR1 and CDR2 (germline): DFQATT, SNEGSKA (reference sequence). The CDR3 DNA, read in part, is TGCAGTGCGCCCCCGAATAGGGGGCTTATCGATGAG. Translating it yields CSAPPNRGLIDE. The complete CDR3 sequence is CSAPPNRGLIDEQFF.

Worth noting for this clone: The read gets to within 3 residues of the CDR3 end, and the germline J gene fills in the rest. V usage is TRBV2 and J usage is TRBJ1-6, with a weak D call TRBD1 (5 bases). The CDR3 runs to 17 residues. The ends were cut back, 7 bases at V and 3 bases at J, with 19 bases in the middle. Germline CDR1 SNHLY, CDR2 FYNNEI. The CDR3 loop is CASTPKAGGDYNSPLHF. CDR3 DNA (partial): TGTGCCAGCACTCCAAAGGCCGGGGGTGACTATAATTCACCC. The full variable domain, in which reference TRBV2 and TRBJ1-6 provide the parts outside the CDR3, is EPEVTQTPSHQVTQMGQEVILRCVPISNHLYFYWYRQILGQKVEFLVSFYNNEISEKSEIFDDQFSVERPDGSNFTLKIRSTKLEDSAMYFCASTPKAGGDYNSPLHFGNGTRLTVT.

As for this clone: The read terminates 3 residues before the CDR3 end, so the remaining end is supplied by the germline J gene. The chain is built from TRBV29-1 and TRBJ2-5, with D hard to call. The V gene lost 4 bases and the J gene lost 7 bases, with 10 bases spanning the gap. Per the germline V gene, CDR1 is SQVTM and CDR2 is ANQGSEA. This CDR3 spans 11 amino acids. Incomplete CDR3 DNA: TGCAGCGTTGGCCCCTCAGGGACC. Translation gives CSVGPSGT. The full CDR3 protein is CSVGPSGTQYF.

In this sample, this clone turned up a few times. From the germline J gene comes the end of the CDR3, since the read stops 3 residues before it. The rearrangement uses TRBV19 and TRBJ1-5; 8 bases map to TRBD1. This CDR3 comprises 14 residues. V shed 7 bases, J shed 7 bases, and the junction held 9 bases outside the gene matches. CDR1 is LNHDA, CDR2 SQIVND, per germline (reference sequence). The CDR3 DNA, read in part, is TGTGCCAGTACCCCGGGACAGGTGAGGCAGCCC. Translated: CASTPGQVRQP. The whole CDR3 sequence reads CASTPGQVRQPQHF.

This clone was counted many times. The read falls 3 residues short of the CDR3 end, and the missing part is taken from the germline J gene. The chain couples TRBV18 to TRBJ1-5; 7 nucleotides align to TRBD1. CDR1 and CDR2 from the germline V gene are KGHSH and LQKENI. The V gene end was trimmed by 3 bases and the J gene end by 4 bases; junction bases not matched to a gene: 6. This CDR3 has 15 residues. The sequenced part of the CDR3 DNA is TGTGCCAGCTCACCCACGACAGGGTTAAATCAGCCC. Translated: CASSPTTGLNQP. The complete CDR3 reads CASSPTTGLNQPQHF.

Notes on this clone: The read ends 3 residues early relative to the CDR3; the germline J gene fills the gap. This chain joins TRBV6-4 and TRBJ2-3; D remains unclear. The CDR3 extends over 16 amino acids. Germline CDR1 MRHNA, CDR2 SNTAGT. The V and J ends lost 6 bases and 2 bases respectively, with 18 bases between them. Partial CDR3 DNA: TGTGCCAGCAGAAGCGTGGGTCGAGATCTCACAGATACG. Amino acid sequence: CASRSVGRDLTDT. From start to end, the CDR3 is CASRSVGRDLTDTQYF.

Points on this clone: The read ends 3 residues early relative to the CDR3; the germline J gene fills the gap. The V gene is TRBV6-2 or TRBV6-3, the J gene TRBJ1-1; D unclear. This CDR3 has 13 residues. In germline, CDR1 is MNHEY, CDR2 SVGEGT. The sequenced part of the CDR3 DNA is TGTGCCAGCAGTGGCGGGCCCGGTCGGTCG. Its protein is CASSGGPGRS. From start to end, the CDR3 is CASSGGPGRSAFF.

This clone occurred many times. The part of the CDR3 DNA that was read is TGTGCCAGTAGTATCGGCGAGGGGTACGAG. As protein: CASSIGEGYE. The whole CDR3 protein is CASSIGEGYEQYF. The V and J genes are TRBV19 and TRBJ2-7, with D perhaps matching TRBD1 or TRBD2 (5 bases each). The CDR3 extends 3 residues past the end of the read, so its final part is completed from the germline J gene. The CDR3 loop spans 13 amino acids. Germline loops: CDR1 LNHDA, CDR2 SQIVND (reference sequence). The V gene lost 3 bases and the J gene lost 4 bases, with 10 bases spanning the gap.

This clone has only a few counts. The CDR3 is cut off 3 residues early in the read; its end comes from the germline J gene. The chain combines TRBV13 with TRBJ2-7; D gene ambiguous. The V gene lost 6 bases and the J gene lost 1 base, with 10 bases spanning the gap. Germline V gene data show CDR1 as PRHDT and CDR2 as FYEKMQ (reference sequence). The length of the CDR3 is 13 residues. CDR3 protein: CASSPYLSYEQYF. The DNA read from the CDR3 is TGTGCCAGCAGTCCGTACCTATCCTACGAG.

In regard to this clone: The CDR3 extends 3 residues past the end of the read, so its final part is completed from the germline J gene. This rearrangement joins TRBV20-1 to TRBJ2-5, with 11 bases lining up with TRBD2. This CDR3 is 15 amino acids long. Germline V CDR1 and CDR2: DFQATT, SNEGSKA (reference sequence). Losses at the gene ends were 4 bases for V and 7 bases for J; bases not matched to a gene: 11. The sequenced CDR3 bases are TGCAGTGCTAAGGGACTAGCGGCCACTTTGGCGACC. Residues: CSAKGLAATLAT. The full CDR3 protein is CSAKGLAATLATQYF.

This clone was seen repeatedly, ten times or more. The CDR3 is cut off 3 residues early in the read; its end comes from the germline J gene. The chain has TRBV7-9 and TRBJ2-1; TRBD2 matches at 11 bases. Germline lookup yields CDR1 SEHNR and CDR2 FQNEAQ (reference sequence). The trim removed 4 bases at V and 8 bases at J, leaving 7 bases unmatched. This CDR3 is built from 15 residues. CDR3 amino acids: CASSSLAGVSDEQFF. CDR3 DNA, as far as it was read: TGTGCCAGCAGCTCACTAGCGGGAGTTTCCGATGAG. The entire variable domain, with the rest obtained from reference TRBV7-9 and TRBJ2-1, is as follows: DTGVSQNPRHKITKRGQNVTFRCDPISEHNRLYWYRQTLGQGPEFLTYFQNEAQLEKSRLLSDRFSAERPKGSFSTLEIQRTEQGDSAMYLCASSSLAGVSDEQFFGPGTRLTVL.

With regard to this clone: The read finishes 3 residues shy of the CDR3 end, and the germline J gene is used to complete it. This sequence joins TRBV6-9 and TRBJ1-2; tentative D call: TRBD1 (6 bases). V was clipped by 2 bases and J by 6 bases, with 34 bases between them. The CDR3 is 21 residues long. Germline assignment: CDR1 MNHGY and CDR2 SVAAGI. The CDR3 bases that were read are TGTGCCAGCAGTTATCAGAGGGGGTCGGCTCCAGTAGGCCAAACTCCGGATGGC. Residues: CASSYQRGSAPVGQTPDG. The CDR3, in full, reads CASSYQRGSAPVGQTPDGYTF.

As regards this clone: The DNA ends 3 residues before the CDR3 does, and the rest of the CDR3 is filled in from the germline J gene. The genes are TRBV5-6 and TRBJ2-7; no reliable D call. In germline, CDR1 is SGHDT, CDR2 YYEEEE. Trimming took off 2 bases at V and 6 bases at J, with 6 bases between the two ends. This CDR3 has 11 residues. The covered CDR3 bases are TGTGCCAGCAGCTTTCTCGGCGAG. Residues: CASSFLGE. The full CDR3 is CASSFLGEQYF.

This clone was found a few times. The CDR3 end falls 3 residues outside the read, so it is completed with the germline J gene. Other nucleotide sequences in the sample specify the same CDR3. V is TRBV7-1 and J is TRBJ2-4, with 14 bases matching TRBD2. TRBV7-1 is filed as an ORF, its function uncertain. The J segment lost 1 base and the V segment lost 3 bases, leaving 11 bases of the junction unmatched. The CDR3 covers 20 residues. The CDR3 DNA, read in part, is TGTGCCAGCAGCTCGCACCCGGGACTAGCGGGAGTCCTGGCCAAAAACATT. It codes for CASSSHPGLAGVLAKNI. The entire CDR3 reads CASSSHPGLAGVLAKNIQYF.

A word on this clone: The CDR3 end falls 3 residues outside the read, so it is completed with the germline J gene. This rearrangement joins TRBV5-5 to TRBJ2-5; 7 bases align to TRBD2. CDR1 is SGHKS and CDR2 is YYEKEE in the germline V gene (reference sequence). This CDR3 comprises 13 residues. V dropped 2 bases and J dropped 5; count of bases not matched to a gene: 3. CDR3 DNA (partial): TGTGCCAGCAGCTTTTTCGGGGGGGAGACC. As protein: CASSFFGGET. The whole CDR3 protein is CASSFFGGETQYF.

As concerns this clone: The read ends 3 residues shy of where the CDR3 ends; the end is completed using the germline J gene. V gene TRBV19 combines with J gene TRBJ2-2, with D possibly being TRBD2 (6 bases). CDR3 size: 16 residues. Germline assignment: CDR1 LNHDA and CDR2 SQIVND (reference sequence). Deletions cut 4 bases from V and 0 bases from J, with 12 bases between. CDR3 DNA (partial): TGTGCCAGTAGTAATAGGGGACTTACGAACACCGGGGAG. Translating gives CASSNRGLTNTGE. The full CDR3 sequence reads CASSNRGLTNTGELFF.

This clone was seen more than once but under ten times. The observed sequence ends 3 residues before the CDR3 terminus, with the missing tail filled in from the germline J gene. V is TRBV16 and J is TRBJ2-1; D is unclear. The V gene lost 2 bases and the J gene lost 8 bases, with 7 bases spanning the gap. Germline V gene lookup returns CDR1 KGHSY and CDR2 FQNENV. The CDR3 is made up of 12 amino acids. This chain's CDR3 is CASSQTVDEQFF. CDR3 DNA, as far as it was read: TGTGCCAGCAGCCAAACAGTGGATGAG.